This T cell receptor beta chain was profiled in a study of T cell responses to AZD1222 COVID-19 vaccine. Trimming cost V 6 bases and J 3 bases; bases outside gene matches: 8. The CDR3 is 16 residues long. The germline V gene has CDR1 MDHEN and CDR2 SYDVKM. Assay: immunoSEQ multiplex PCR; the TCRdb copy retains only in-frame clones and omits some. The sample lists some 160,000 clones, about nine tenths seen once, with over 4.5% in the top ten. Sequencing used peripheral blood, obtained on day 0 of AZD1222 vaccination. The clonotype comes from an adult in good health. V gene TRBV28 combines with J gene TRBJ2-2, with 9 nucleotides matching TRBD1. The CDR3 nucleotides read TGTGCCAGCAGGGCTACCGGGACAGGGTACACCGGGGAGCTGTTTTTT. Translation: CASRATGTGYTGELFF.